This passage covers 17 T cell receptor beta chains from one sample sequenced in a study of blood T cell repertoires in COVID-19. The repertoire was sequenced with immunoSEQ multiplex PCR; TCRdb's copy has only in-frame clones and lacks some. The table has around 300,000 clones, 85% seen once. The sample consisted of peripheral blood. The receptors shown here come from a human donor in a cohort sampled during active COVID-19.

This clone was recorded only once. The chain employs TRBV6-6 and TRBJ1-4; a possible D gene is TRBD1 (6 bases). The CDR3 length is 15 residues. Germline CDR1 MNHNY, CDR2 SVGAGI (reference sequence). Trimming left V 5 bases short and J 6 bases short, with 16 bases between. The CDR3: CASSQQGQKDEKLFF. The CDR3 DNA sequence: TGTGCCAGCAGTCAACAGGGTCAGAAAGATGAAAAACTGTTTTTT.

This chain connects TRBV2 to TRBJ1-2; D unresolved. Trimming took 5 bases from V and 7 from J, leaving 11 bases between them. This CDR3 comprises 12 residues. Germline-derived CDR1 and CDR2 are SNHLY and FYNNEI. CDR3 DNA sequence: TGTGCCAGCAGTTCACGGGCGGGTGGCTACACCTTC. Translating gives CASSSRAGGYTF.

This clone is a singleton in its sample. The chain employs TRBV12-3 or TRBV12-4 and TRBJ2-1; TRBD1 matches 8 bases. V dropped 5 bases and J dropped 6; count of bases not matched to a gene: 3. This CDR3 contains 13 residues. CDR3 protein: CASSEDRVNEQFF. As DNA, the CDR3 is TGTGCCAGCAGTGAGGACAGGGTCAATGAGCAGTTCTTC.

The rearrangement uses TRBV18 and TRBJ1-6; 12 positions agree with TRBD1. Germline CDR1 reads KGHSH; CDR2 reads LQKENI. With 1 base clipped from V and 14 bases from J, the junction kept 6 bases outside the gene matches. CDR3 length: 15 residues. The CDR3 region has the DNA TGTGCCAGCTCACCACGGGACAGGGGGCTTGGTTCCCTCCACTTT. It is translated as CASSPRDRGLGSLHF.

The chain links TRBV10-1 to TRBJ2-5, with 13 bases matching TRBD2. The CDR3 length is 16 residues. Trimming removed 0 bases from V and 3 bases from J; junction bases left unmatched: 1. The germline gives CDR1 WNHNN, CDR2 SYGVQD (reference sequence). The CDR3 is CASSESGTSGKETQYF. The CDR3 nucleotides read TGCGCCAGCAGTGAGTCGGGGACTAGCGGGAAAGAGACCCAGTACTTC.

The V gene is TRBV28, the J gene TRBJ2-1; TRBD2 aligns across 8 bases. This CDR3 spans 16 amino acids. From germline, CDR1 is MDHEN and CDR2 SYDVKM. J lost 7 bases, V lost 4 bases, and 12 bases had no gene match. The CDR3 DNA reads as TGTGCCAGCAGTTATATTGGGGTCGGGACTAGGAATGAGCAGTTCTTC. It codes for CASSYIGVGTRNEQFF.

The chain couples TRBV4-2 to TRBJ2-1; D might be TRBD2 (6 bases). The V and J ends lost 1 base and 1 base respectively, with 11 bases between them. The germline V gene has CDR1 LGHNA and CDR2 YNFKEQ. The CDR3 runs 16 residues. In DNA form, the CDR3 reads TGTGCCAGCAGCCAAGTCCCGCTAGCGTCCTACAATGAGCAGTTCTTC. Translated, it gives CASSQVPLASYNEQFF.

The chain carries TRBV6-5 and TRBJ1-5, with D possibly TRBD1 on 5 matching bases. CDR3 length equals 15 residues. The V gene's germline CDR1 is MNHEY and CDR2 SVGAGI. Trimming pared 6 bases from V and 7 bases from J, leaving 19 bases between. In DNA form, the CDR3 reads TGTGCCAGCAGGGCCCTGGGGGGAGGAGGCCAGCCCCAGCATTTT. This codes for CASRALGGGGQPQHF.

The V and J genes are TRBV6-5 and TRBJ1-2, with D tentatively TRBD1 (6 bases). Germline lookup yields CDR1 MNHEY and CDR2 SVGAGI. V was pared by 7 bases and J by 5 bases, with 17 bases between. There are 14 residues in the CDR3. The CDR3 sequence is CASIGQTIGYGYTF. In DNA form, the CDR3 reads TGTGCCAGCATTGGACAGACCATTGGTTATGGCTACACCTTC.

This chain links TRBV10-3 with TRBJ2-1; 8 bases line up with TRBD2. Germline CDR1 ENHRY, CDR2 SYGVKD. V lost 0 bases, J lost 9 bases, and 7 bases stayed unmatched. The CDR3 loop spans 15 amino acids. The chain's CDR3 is CAISESLAGRGEQFF. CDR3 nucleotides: TGTGCCATCAGTGAGTCATTAGCGGGACGCGGTGAGCAGTTCTTC.

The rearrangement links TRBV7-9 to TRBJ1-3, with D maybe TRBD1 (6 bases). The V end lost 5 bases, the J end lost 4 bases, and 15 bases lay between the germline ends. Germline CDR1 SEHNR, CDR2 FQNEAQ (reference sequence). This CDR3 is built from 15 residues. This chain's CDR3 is CASSQTGLWGNTIYF. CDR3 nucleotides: TGTGCCAGCAGCCAGACAGGACTGTGGGGAAACACCATATATTTT.

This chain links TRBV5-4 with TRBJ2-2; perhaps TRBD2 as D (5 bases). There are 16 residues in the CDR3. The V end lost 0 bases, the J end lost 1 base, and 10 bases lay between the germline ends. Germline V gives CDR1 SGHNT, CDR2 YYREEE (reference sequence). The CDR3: CASSLAARGNTGELFF. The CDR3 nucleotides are TGTGCCAGCAGCTTGGCCGCCCGGGGGAACACCGGGGAGCTGTTTTTT.

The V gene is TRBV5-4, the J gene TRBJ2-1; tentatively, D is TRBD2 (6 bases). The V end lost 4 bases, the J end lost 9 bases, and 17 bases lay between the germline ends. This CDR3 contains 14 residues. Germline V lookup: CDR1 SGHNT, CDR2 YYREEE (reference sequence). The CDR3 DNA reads TGTGCCAGCAGCGTCAGACTAGTTGCTGGTGAGCAGTTCTTC. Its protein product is CASSVRLVAGEQFF.

The DNA of the CDR3 is TGTGCCAGCAGTGAATATAACTCCGGGGAGCTGTTTTTT. Its translation is CASSEYNSGELFF. The chain links TRBV25-1 to TRBJ2-2; D not certain. The germline V gene encodes CDR1 MGHDK and CDR2 SYGVNS. The V gene lost 0 bases and the J gene lost 6 bases, with 5 bases spanning the gap. This CDR3 is 13 amino acids long. The complete variable domain, with remaining parts taken from reference TRBV25-1 and TRBJ2-2, reads EADIYQTPRYLVIGTGKKITLECSQTMGHDKMYWYQQDPGMELHLIHYSYGVNSTEKGDLSSESTVSRIRTEHFPLTLESARPSHTSQYLCASSEYNSGELFFGEGSRLTVL.

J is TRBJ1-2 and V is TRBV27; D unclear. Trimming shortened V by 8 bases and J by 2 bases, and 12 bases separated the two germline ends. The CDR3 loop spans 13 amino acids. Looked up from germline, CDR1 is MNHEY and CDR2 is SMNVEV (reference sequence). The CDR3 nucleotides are TGTGCCAGCGGAGACTATCTCAACTATGGCTACACCTTC. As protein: CASGDYLNYGYTF.

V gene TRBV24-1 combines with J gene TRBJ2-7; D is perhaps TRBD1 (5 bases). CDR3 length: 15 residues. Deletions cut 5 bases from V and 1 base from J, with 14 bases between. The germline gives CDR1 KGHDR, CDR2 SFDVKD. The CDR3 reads CATSGGPIDSYEQYF. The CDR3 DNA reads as TGTGCCACCAGTGGGGGCCCGATAGATTCCTACGAGCAGTACTTC.

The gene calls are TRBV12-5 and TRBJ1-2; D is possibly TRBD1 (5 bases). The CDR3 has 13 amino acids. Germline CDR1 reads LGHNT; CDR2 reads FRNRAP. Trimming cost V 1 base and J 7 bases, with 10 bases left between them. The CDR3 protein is CASGLGQGSGYTF. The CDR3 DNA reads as TGTGCTAGTGGTTTGGGCCAGGGTAGTGGCTACACCTTC. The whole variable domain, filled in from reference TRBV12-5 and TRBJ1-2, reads DARVTQTPRHKVTEMGQEVTMRCQPILGHNTVFWYRQTMMQGLELLAYFRNRAPLDDSGMPKDRFSAEMPDATLATLKIQPSEPRDSAVYFCASGLGQGSGYTFGSGTRLTVV.